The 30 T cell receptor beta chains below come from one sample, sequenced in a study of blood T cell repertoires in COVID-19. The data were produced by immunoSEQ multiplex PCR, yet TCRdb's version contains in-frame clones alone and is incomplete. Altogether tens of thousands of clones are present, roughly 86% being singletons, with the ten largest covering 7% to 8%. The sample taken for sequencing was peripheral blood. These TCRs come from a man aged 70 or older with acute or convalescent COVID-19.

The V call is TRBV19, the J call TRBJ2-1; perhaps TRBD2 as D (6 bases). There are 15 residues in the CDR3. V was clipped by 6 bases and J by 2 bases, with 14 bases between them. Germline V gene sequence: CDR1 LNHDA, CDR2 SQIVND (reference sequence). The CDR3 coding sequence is TGTGCCAGTAGCACCGGGTGGGAGGCCTACAATGAGCAGTTCTTC. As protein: CASSTGWEAYNEQFF. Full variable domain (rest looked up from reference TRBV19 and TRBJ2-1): DGGITQSPKYLFRKEGQNVTLSCEQNLNHDAMYWYRQDPGQGLRLIYYSQIVNDFQKGDIAEGYSVSREKKESFPLTVTSAQKNPTAFYLCASSTGWEAYNEQFFGPGTRLTVL.

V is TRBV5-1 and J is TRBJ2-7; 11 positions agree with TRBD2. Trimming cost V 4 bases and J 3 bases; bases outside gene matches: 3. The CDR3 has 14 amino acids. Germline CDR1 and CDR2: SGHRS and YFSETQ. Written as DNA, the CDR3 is TGCGCCAGCAGCCAGACTAGCGGGGTCTACGAGCAGTACTTC. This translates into CASSQTSGVYEQYF. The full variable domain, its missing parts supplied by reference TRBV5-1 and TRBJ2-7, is KAGVTQTPRYLIKTRGQQVTLSCSPISGHRSVSWYQQTPGQGLQFLFEYFSETQRNKGNFPGRFSGRQFSNSRSEMNVSTLELGDSALYLCASSQTSGVYEQYFGPGTRLTVT.

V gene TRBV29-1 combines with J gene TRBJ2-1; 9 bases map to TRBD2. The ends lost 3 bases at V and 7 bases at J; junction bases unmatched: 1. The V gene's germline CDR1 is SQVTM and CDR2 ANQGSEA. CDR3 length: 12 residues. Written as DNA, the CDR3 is TGCAGCGTTGATGCGGGGGGGAATGAGCAGTTCTTC. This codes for CSVDAGGNEQFF.

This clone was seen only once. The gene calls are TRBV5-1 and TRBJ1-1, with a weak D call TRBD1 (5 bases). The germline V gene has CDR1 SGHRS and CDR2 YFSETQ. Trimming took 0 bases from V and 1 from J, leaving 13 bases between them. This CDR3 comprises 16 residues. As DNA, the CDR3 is TGCGCCAGCAGCTTGGATAGGGGATCCCCGAACACTGAAGCTTTCTTT. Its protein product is CASSLDRGSPNTEAFF.

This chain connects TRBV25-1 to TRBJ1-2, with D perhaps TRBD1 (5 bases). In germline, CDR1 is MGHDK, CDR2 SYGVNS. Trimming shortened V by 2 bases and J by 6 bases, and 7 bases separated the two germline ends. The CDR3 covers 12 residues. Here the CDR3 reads CASSERGNGYTF. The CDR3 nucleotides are TGTGCCAGCAGTGAACGGGGGAATGGCTACACCTTC.

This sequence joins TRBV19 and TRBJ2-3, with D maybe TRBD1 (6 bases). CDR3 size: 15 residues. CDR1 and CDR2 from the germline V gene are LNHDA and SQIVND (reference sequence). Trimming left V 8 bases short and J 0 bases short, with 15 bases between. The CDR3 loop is CASRGTGHSTDTQYF. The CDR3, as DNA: TGTGCCAGTCGAGGGACGGGACACAGCACAGATACGCAGTATTTT. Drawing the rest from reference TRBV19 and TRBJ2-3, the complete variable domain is DGGITQSPKYLFRKEGQNVTLSCEQNLNHDAMYWYRQDPGQGLRLIYYSQIVNDFQKGDIAEGYSVSREKKESFPLTVTSAQKNPTAFYLCASRGTGHSTDTQYFGPGTRLTVL.

CDR3 residues: CASSLYTGGNTGELFF. The CDR3, as DNA: TGTGCCAGCAGCTTATACACAGGGGGCAACACCGGGGAGCTGTTTTTT. V is TRBV5-8 and J is TRBJ2-2; 9 nucleotides line up with TRBD1. Germline V lookup: CDR1 SGHTS, CDR2 YDEGEE. Trimming cost V 2 bases and J 2 bases; bases outside gene matches: 4. The CDR3 is made up of 16 amino acids.

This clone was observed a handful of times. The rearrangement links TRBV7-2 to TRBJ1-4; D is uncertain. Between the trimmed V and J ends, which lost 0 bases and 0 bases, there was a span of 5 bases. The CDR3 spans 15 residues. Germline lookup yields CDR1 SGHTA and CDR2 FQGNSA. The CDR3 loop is CASSLALATNEKLFF. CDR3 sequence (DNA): TGTGCCAGCAGCTTAGCGCTAGCAACTAATGAAAAACTGTTTTTT.

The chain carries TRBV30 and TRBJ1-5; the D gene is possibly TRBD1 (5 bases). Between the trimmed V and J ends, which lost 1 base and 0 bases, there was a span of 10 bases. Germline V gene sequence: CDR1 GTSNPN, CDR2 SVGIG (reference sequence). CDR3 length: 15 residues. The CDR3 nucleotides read TGTGCCTGGAGTGCCCGGGGGAATAGCAATCAGCCCCAGCATTTT. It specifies CAWSARGNSNQPQHF.

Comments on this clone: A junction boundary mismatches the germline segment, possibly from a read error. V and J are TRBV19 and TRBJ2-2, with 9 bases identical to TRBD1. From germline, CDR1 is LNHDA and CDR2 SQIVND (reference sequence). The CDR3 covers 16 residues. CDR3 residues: CASSMGTGSNTGELFF. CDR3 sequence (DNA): TGTGCCAGCAGTATGGGGACAGGGTCGAACACCGGGGAGCTGTTTTTT.

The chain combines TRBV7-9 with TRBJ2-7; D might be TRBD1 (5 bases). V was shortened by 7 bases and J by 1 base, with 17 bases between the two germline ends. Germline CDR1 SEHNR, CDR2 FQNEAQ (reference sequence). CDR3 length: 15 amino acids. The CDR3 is CASTSLRRGSYEQYF. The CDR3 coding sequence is TGTGCCAGCACCTCGTTAAGAAGGGGTTCCTACGAGCAGTACTTC.

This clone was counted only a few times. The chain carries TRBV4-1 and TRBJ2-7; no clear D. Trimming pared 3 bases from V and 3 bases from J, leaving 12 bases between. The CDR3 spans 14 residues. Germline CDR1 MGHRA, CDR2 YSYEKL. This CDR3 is CASSHVGTDYEQYF. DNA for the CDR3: TGCGCCAGCAGCCACGTAGGCACAGACTACGAGCAGTACTTC.

Here the CDR3 DNA reads TGTGCCAGCAGCCTAATTCCGGGACAGGGTATCACCGGGGAGCTGTTTTTT. Amino acid sequence: CASSLIPGQGITGELFF. The rearrangement links TRBV7-3 to TRBJ2-2, with 9 positions matching TRBD1. The V gene's germline CDR1 is SGHTA and CDR2 FQGTGA. The CDR3 has 17 residues. The V segment lost 5 bases and the J segment 4 bases; nucleotides outside the gene matches: 11.

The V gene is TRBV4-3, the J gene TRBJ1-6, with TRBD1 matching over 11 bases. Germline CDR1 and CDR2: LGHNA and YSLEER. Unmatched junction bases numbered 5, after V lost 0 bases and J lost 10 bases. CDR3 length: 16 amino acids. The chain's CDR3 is CASSQERTGGISPLHF. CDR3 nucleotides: TGCGCCAGCAGCCAAGAGAGGACAGGGGGCATCTCACCCCTCCACTTT.

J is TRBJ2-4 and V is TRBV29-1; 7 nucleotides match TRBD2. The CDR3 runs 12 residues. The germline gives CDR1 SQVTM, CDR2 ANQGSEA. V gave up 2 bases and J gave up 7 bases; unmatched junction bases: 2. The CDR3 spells CSVETGGNIQYF. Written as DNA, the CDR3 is TGCAGCGTTGAAACGGGAGGCAACATTCAGTACTTC.

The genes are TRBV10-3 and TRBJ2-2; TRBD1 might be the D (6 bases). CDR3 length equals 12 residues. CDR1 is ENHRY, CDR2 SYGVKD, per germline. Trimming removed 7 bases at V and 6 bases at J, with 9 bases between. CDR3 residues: CAINPGAGELFF. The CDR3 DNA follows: TGTGCCATCAACCCAGGGGCCGGGGAGCTGTTTTTT.

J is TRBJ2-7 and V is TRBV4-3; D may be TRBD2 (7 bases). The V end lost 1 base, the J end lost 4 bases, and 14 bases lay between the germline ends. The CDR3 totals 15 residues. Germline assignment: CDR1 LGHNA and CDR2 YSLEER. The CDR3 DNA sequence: TGCGCCAGCAGCCAAGTCCTTGGGGGGGCATACGAGCAGTACTTC. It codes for CASSQVLGGAYEQYF.

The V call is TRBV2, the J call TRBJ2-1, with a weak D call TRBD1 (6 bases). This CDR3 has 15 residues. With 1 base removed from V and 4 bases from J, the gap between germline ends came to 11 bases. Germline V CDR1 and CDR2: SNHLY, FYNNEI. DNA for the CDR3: TGTGCCAGCAGTGAAGGCAGGGGTCGATACAATGAGCAGTTCTTC. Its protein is CASSEGRGRYNEQFF.

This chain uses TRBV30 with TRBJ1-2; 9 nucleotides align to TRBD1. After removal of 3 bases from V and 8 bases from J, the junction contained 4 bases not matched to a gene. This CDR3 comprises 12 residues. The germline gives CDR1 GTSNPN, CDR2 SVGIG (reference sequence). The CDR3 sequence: CAWRGTGQGYTF. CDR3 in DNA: TGTGCCTGGAGGGGGACAGGGCAAGGCTACACCTTC.

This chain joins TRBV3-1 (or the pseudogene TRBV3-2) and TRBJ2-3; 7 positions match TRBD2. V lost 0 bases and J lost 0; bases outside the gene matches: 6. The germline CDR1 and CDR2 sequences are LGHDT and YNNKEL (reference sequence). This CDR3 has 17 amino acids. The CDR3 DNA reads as TGTGCCAGCAGCCAAGAGGTTAGCGGGCCTAGCACAGATACGCAGTATTTT. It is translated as CASSQEVSGPSTDTQYF.

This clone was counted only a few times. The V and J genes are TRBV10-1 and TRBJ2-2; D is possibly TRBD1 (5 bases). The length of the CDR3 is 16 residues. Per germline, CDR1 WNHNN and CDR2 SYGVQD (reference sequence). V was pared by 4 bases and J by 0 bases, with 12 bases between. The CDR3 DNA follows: TGCGCCAGCAGTGCAACAGGCTTCGCGAACACCGGGGAGCTGTTTTTT. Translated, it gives CASSATGFANTGELFF.

Here the CDR3 reads CASTDRGGNYNEQFF. CDR3 bases: TGTGCCAGTACCGACAGGGGAGGTAACTACAATGAGCAGTTCTTC. The chain employs TRBV5-5 and TRBJ2-1; 8 bases match TRBD1. From germline, CDR1 is SGHKS and CDR2 YYEKEE (reference sequence). The CDR3 is made up of 15 amino acids. V was pared by 8 bases and J by 3 bases, with 10 bases of the junction left unmatched.

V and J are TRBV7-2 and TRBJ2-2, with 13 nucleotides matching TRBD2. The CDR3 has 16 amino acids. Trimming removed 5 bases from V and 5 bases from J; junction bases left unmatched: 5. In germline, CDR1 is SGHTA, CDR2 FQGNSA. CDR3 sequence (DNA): TGTGCCAGCAGCCCGCCGGGACTAGCGGGAACCGGGGAGCTGTTTTTT. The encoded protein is CASSPPGLAGTGELFF.

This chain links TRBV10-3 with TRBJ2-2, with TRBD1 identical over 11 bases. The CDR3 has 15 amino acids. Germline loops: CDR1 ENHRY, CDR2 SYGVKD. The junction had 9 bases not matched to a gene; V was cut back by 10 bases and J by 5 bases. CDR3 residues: CATKVGQGGTGELFF. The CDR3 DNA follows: TGTGCCACCAAGGTGGGACAGGGGGGGACCGGGGAGCTGTTTTTT.

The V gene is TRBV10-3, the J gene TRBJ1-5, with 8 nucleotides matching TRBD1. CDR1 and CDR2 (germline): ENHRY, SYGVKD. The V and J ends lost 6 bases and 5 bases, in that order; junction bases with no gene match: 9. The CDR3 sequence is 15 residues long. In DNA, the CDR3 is TGTGCCATCAGCGAAACGGACAGGGACGATCAGCCCCAGCATTTT. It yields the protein CAISETDRDDQPQHF.

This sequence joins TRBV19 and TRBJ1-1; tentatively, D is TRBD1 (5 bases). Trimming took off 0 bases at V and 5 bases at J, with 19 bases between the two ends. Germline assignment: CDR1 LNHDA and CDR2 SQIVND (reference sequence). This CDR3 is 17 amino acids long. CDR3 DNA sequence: TGTGCCAGTAGTATAGAGGGTAGGGCGGGGCTGAGAACTGAAGCTTTCTTT. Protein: CASSIEGRAGLRTEAFF.

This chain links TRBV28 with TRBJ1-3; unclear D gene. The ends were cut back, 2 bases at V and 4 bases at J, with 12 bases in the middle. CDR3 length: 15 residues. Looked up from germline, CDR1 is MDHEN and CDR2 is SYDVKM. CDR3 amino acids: CASSLAGEGGNTIYF. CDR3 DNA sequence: TGTGCCAGCAGTTTAGCTGGAGAGGGCGGAAACACCATATATTTT.

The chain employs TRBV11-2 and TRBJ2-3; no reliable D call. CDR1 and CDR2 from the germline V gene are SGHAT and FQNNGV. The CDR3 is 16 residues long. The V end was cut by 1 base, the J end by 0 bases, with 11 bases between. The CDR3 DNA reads TGTGCCAGCAGCTTAGCAATCTTAACTAGCACAGATACGCAGTATTTT. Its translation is CASSLAILTSTDTQYF.

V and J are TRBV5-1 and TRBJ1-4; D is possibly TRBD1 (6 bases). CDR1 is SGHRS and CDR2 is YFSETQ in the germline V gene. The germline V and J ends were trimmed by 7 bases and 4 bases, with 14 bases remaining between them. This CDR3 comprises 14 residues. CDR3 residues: CASGEQGYNEKLFF. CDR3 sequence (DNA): TGCGCCAGCGGGGAACAGGGATATAATGAAAAACTGTTTTTT.

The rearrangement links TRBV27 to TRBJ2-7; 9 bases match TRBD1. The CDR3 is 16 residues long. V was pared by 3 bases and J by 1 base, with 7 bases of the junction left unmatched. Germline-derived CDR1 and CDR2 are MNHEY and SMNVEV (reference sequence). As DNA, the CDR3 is TGTGCCAGCAGTTTTAGACGTGACAGGGGGTCCTACGAGCAGTACTTC. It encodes CASSFRRDRGSYEQYF.